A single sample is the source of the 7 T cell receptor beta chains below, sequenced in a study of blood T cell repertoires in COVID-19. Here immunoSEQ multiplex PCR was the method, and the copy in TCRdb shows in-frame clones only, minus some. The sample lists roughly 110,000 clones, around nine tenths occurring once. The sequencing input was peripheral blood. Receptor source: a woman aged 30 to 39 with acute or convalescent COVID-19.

CDR3 residues: CASSPQGDSGSPLHF. In DNA form, the CDR3 reads TGTGCCAGCAGCCCCCAGGGGGACAGCGGGTCACCCCTCCACTTT. This chain uses TRBV7-3 with TRBJ1-6; TRBD1 agrees at 7 bases. CDR1 and CDR2 from the germline V gene are SGHTA and FQGTGA. The CDR3 is made up of 15 amino acids. V gave up 5 bases and J gave up 10 bases; unmatched junction bases: 11.

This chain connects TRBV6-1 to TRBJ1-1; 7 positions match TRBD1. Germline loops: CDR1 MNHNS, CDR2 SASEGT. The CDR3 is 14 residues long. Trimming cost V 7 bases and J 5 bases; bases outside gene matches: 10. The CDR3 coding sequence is TGTGCCAGCAACCCGACAGGGACGGGGACTGAAGCTTTCTTT. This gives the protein CASNPTGTGTEAFF.

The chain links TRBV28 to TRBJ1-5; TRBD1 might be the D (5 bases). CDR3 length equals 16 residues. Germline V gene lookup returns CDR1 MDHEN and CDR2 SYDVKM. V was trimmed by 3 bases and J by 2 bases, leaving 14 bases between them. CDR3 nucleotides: TGTGCCAGCAGTTTTCCCCAGGGAGGTGGCAATCAGCCCCAGCATTTT. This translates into CASSFPQGGGNQPQHF. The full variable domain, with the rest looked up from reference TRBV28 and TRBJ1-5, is DVKVTQSSRYLVKRTGEKVFLECVQDMDHENMFWYRQDPGLGLRLIYFSYDVKMKEKGDIPEGYSVSREKKERFSLILESASTNQTSMYLCASSFPQGGGNQPQHFGDGTRLSIL.

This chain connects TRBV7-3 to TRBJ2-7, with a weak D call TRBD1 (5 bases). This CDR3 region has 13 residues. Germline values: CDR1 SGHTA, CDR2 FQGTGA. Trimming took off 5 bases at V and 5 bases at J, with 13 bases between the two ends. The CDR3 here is CASSPPWGHEQYF. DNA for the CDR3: TGTGCCAGCAGCCCTCCGTGGGGCCACGAGCAGTACTTC.

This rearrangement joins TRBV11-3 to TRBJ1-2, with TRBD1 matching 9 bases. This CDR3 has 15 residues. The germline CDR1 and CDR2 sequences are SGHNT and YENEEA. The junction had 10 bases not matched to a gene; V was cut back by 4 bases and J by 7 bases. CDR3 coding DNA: TGTGCCAGCAGCTATCGGACAGGGGAGGGGGCTGGCTACACCTTC. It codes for CASSYRTGEGAGYTF.

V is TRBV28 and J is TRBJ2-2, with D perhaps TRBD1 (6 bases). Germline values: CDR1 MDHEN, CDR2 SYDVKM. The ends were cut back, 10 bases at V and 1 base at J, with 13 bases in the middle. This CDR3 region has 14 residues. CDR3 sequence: CAINGGMNTGELFF. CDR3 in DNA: TGTGCCATCAATGGGGGCATGAACACCGGGGAGCTGTTTTTT.

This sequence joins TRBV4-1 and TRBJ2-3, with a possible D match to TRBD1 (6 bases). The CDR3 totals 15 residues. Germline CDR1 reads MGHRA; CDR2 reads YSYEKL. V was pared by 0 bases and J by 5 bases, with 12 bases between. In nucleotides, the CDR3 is TGCGCCAGCAGCCAAGATAACAGGGTTAGAGATACGCAGTATTTT. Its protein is CASSQDNRVRDTQYF.